This T cell receptor (beta chain) stems from a study of T-cell memory formation after mild COVID-19. Study-wide results and limits: Balance between CD4 and CD8 was seen in clones contracting day 15 to 85, and a CD4+ lean was seen in later expanders. Chiefly within CM and EM were the contracting CD4+ clones; CD8+ ones were within EMRA.

There are many counts of this clonotype. What it recognizes is unknown. Trimming at V came to 0 bases and at J to 7 bases, leaving 3 bases not matched to a gene. The CDR3 is made up of 15 amino acids. Germline loops: CDR1 LGHNA, CDR2 YSLEER. TCRdb recomputed calls from the 5' RACE reads with MiXCR, one row per CDR3 protein. The sample lists some 450,000 distinct CDR3 sequences, over 15% occurring once. The rearrangement joins TRBV4-3 to TRBJ1-5; 10 nucleotides agree with TRBD1. Material for sequencing was PBMCs or a T cell subset sorted from them (not recorded which). This clonotype was obtained from a man aged 18 to 30 who had mild COVID-19 (a few samples of this study predate the infection). Cell type and time point are not known. The CDR3: CASSQDWTGGQPQHF. In DNA, the CDR3 is TGCGCCAGCAGCCAAGACTGGACAGGGGGGCAGCCCCAGCATTTT.